The source of this TCR beta chain is a study of T cells after yellow fever vaccination. TCRdb re-derived calls from the 5' RACE reads in MiXCR, one entry per CDR3 protein. The data show about 340,000 distinct CDR3 sequences, around 13% seen once. The sample here was CD4+ T cells sorted from PBMCs, taken 15 days after the yellow fever booster vaccination. This TCR was sampled from a man aged 18-30 years who received the YFV17D yellow fever vaccine.

The CDR3 sequence: CATSDTTGTQETQYF. CDR3 nucleotide sequence: TGTGCCACCAGTGATACAACCGGGACCCAAGAGACCCAGTACTTC. The chain uses TRBV24-1 and TRBJ2-5, with D perhaps being TRBD1 or TRBD2 (5 bases each). The CDR3 runs 15 residues. Trimming cost V 3 bases and J 1 base, with 11 bases left between them. The germline gives CDR1 KGHDR, CDR2 SFDVKD.